Listed here is a single TCR beta chain. CD45RO-negative, CCR7-positively selected cells formed the naive CD8 fraction, excluding terminally differentiated effector memory CD45RA+ cells. This sample was included in a study of shared clonotypes between healthy human individuals. The CDR3 consists of 18 residues. Trimming cost V 1 base and J 4 bases; bases outside gene matches: 6. Germline V gene lookup returns CDR1 MNHNS and CDR2 SASEGT. About 33,000 T cell genomes (approximately 0.2 ug DNA) went into each sorted-subset replicate. Assay used: immunoSEQ multiplex PCR; TCRdb lists only in-frame clones, some missing. The sample holds some 2,100,000 clones, about 92% seen once.

V gene TRBV6-1 combines with J gene TRBJ2-2; the match to TRBD2 covers 13 bases. This clonotype was obtained from a man between 18 and 29 years old in good health. Some clones in this sample may be carry-over from other donors' samples. Sequenced material: naive CD8+ T cells from PBMCs. CDR3 sequence reads: CASSEGTSGSLGTGELFF. CDR3 sequence (DNA): TGTGCCAGCAGTGAAGGGACTAGCGGGAGCCTGGGCACCGGGGAGCTGTTTTTT.